This T cell receptor beta chain appears in the sequencing data of a study of blood T cell repertoires in COVID-19. Study-level background: Sources were T cells, B-cell-depleted T cells, or PBMCs; the material itself was cDNA or gDNA.

This clone was observed a single time. This CDR3 region has 15 residues. The germline V gene encodes CDR1 MGHRA and CDR2 YSYEKL. V shed 0 bases and J shed 2 bases, with 10 bases lying between them. As originally analysed: The authors estimated nucleated cell counts from reference gene primer amplification. The protocol was immunoSEQ multiplex PCR, while the TCRdb copy is restricted to in-frame clones and leaves out a portion. V, J and clone size reflect that table, while D and trimming were determined from the DNA. Of around 200,000 clones listed, more than 75% are singletons. This chain uses TRBV4-1 with TRBJ2-5; possible D gene TRBD1, 6 bases. This receptor was identified in a middle-aged man with active or convalescent COVID-19. Sequencing was performed on peripheral blood. The DNA for the CDR3 is TGCGCCAGCAGCCAAGAAGGGGGAGTACAAGAGACCCAGTACTTC. It is translated as CASSQEGGVQETQYF.